This T cell receptor beta chain was documented in a study of CD8 T cells in ankylosing spondylitis. Study-wide results and caveats: Disease-linked clones reportedly showed significant enrichment in matched ankylosing spondylitis synovial fluid. Disease-linked clones were found to be CD8+ and relatively rare in peripheral blood.

From the 5' RACE reads, TCRdb called clonotypes with MiXCR, one entry per CDR3 protein. The sample shows over 150,000 distinct CDR3 sequences, over 10% of them seen only once. From germline, CDR1 is SEHNR and CDR2 FQNEAQ (reference sequence). The V segment lost 4 bases and the J segment 3 bases; nucleotides outside the gene matches: 2. The CDR3 has 14 amino acids. Ten or more counts support this clonotype. What it recognizes is unknown. The sequenced material came from blood, either unsorted or a sorted T cell fraction (not recorded which). The clonotype comes from a male donor with ankylosing spondylitis or in good health (not recorded which). V is TRBV7-9 and J is TRBJ2-7; 11 bases match TRBD1. CDR3: CASSYGTGGYEQYF. CDR3 nucleotides: TGTGCCAGCAGCTACGGGACAGGGGGCTACGAGCAGTACTTC.